This TCR beta chain was captured in a study of post-analysis software for immune sequencing data. Broader study findings: A handful of TRBV segments were significantly more frequent in patients than in controls. TRBV5-6, TRBV5-1 and TRBV20-1 were among these segments.

Researchers reported that TCR beta cDNA libraries carried unique molecular identifiers. MiXCR, run by TCRdb on the PCR reads, gives a single entry per CDR3 protein. The data hold about 820,000 distinct CDR3 sequences, with around 53% observed a single time. In the case of this clonotype: Its target is unknown.

This CDR3 is 23 amino acids long. Germline values: CDR1 SGHDN, CDR2 FVKESK. The V end was cut by 0 bases, the J end by 2 bases, with 32 bases between. Sequencing used blood. The source is a girl aged 10 to 17 with multiple sclerosis. The chain is built from TRBV14 and TRBJ2-1, with D tentatively TRBD1 (5 bases). The CDR3 DNA reads as TGTGCCAGCAGCCAAGATTCGTCCAGGGTGACAGCTCGTGGCAGGAAAACCTACAATGAGCAGTTCTTC. Translating it yields CASSQDSSRVTARGRKTYNEQFF.